Here is one TCR beta chain with its context. TCRdb itself ran the PCR reads through MiXCR, one entry per CDR3 protein. The sample yields roughly 630,000 distinct CDR3 sequences, 25% seen once. Germline CDR1 reads LGHDT; CDR2 reads YNNKEL (reference sequence). The CDR3 extends over 14 amino acids. J was trimmed by 8 bases and V by 3 bases; bases with no gene match: 7. This specimen comes from a study of molecular identifiers for immune sequencing clone quantification. Sequencing used naive CD8+ T cells from blood, with Jurkat cell RNA spiked in. The subset here: FACS-sorted CD8+CD4-CCR7+CD45RA+ naive T cells. This TCR was sampled from a human donor in good health. Some libraries in this study had Jurkat cell RNA spiked in. V and J are TRBV3-1 and TRBJ1-3, with TRBD1 matching over 7 bases. The CDR3 is CASSHGTVLDTIYF. The CDR3 bases are TGTGCCAGCAGCCACGGGACAGTCCTAGACACCATATATTTT.